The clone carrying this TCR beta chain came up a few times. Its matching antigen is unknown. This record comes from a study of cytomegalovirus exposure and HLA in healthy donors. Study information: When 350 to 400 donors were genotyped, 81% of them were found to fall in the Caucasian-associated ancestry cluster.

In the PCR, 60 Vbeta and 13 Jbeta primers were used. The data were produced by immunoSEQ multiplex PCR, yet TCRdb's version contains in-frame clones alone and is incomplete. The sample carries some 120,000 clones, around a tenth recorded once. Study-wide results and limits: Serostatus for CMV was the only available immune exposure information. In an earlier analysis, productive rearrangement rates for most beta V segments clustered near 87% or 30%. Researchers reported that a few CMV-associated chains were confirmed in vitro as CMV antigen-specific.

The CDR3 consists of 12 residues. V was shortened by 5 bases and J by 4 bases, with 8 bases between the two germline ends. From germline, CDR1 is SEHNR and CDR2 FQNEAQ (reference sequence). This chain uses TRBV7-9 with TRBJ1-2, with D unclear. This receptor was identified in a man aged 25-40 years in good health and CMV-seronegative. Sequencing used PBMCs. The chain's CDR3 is CASSEGFYGYTF. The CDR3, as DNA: TGTGCCAGCAGCGAGGGCTTCTATGGCTACACCTTC.